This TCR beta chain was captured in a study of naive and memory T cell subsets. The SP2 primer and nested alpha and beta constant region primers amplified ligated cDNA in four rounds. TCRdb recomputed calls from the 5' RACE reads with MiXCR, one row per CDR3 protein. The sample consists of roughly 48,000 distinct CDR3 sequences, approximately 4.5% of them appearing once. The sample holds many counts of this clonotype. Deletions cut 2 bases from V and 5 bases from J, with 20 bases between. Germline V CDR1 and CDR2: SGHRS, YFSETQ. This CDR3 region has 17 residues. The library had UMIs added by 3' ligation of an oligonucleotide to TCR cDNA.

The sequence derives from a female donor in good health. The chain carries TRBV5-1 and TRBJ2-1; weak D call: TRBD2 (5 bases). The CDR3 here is CASSFSSTSLRHNEQFF. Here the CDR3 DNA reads TGCGCCAGCAGCTTTTCCTCTACTAGTTTACGGCACAATGAGCAGTTCTTC.